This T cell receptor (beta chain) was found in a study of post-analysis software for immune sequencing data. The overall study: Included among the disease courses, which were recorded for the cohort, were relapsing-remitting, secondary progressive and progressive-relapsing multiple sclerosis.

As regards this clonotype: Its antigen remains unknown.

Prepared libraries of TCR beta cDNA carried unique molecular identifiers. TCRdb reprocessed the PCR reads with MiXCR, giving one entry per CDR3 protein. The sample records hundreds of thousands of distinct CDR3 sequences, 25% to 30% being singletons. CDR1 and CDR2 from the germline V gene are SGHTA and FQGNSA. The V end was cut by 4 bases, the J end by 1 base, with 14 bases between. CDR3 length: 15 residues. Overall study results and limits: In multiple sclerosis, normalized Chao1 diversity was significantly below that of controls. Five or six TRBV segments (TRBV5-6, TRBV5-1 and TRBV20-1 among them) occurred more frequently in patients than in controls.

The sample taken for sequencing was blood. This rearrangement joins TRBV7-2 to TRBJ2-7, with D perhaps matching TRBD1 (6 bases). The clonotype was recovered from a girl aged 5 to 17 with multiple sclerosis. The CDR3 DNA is TGTGCCAGCAGCTCGGCGGACAGCCGTTCCTACGAGCAGTACTTC. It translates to CASSSADSRSYEQYF.